The next 10 T cell receptor beta chains were all read from a single sample in a study of tumor-infiltrating lymphocytes in localized non-small cell lung cancer. Sequencing used immunoSEQ multiplex PCR; TCRdb keeps in-frame clones, though not all of them. The top ten hold approximately 2.8% of the sample, which has 4,600 or so clones, 95% to 96% seen once. The sample was uninvolved lung tissue not adjacent to the tumor. These TCRs come from a human donor with non-small cell lung cancer.

The V call is TRBV2, the J call TRBJ1-1, with TRBD1 as a possible D gene (6 bases). This CDR3 region has 12 residues. Germline V gene lookup returns CDR1 SNHLY and CDR2 FYNNEI. The V gene lost 4 bases and the J gene lost 4 bases, with 7 bases spanning the gap. Here the CDR3 reads CASSGTATEAFF. CDR3 nucleotide sequence: TGTGCCAGCAGTGGGACAGCCACTGAAGCTTTCTTT.

Concerning this clone: At the DNA level, this CDR3 is encoded by other sequences in the same sample as well. The chain links TRBV2 to TRBJ2-1; 10 nucleotides line up with TRBD2. CDR1 SNHLY and CDR2 FYNNEI come from the germline V gene. J was trimmed by 4 bases and V by 11 bases; bases with no gene match: 8. The CDR3 runs to 14 residues. The CDR3: CAGKTSGLYNEQFF. The DNA of the CDR3 is TGTGCCGGGAAGACTAGCGGGTTATACAATGAGCAGTTCTTC.

This clone was observed once. The rearrangement joins TRBV7-2 to TRBJ1-4, with D possibly matching TRBD1 (6 bases). The CDR3 has 13 amino acids. The germline V and J ends were trimmed by 6 bases and 8 bases, with 13 bases remaining between them. Germline V gives CDR1 SGHTA, CDR2 FQGNSA. The DNA of the CDR3 is TGTGCCAGCAGACGGCAGGGGCGAGAAAAACTGTTTTTT. It translates to CASRRQGREKLFF. The full variable domain, its missing parts supplied by reference TRBV7-2 and TRBJ1-4, is GAGVSQSPSNKVTEKGKDVELRCDPISGHTALYWYRQSLGQGLEFLIYFQGNSAPDKSGLPSDRFSAERTGGSVSTLTIQRTQQEDSAVYLCASRRQGREKLFFGSGTQLSVL.

Of note for this clone: Different DNA sequences within this sample yield the same CDR3. The V and J genes are TRBV7-8 and TRBJ2-6; D remains unclear. The germline V gene encodes CDR1 SGHVS and CDR2 FQNEAQ. V was pared by 1 base and J by 4 bases, with 5 bases between. The CDR3 loop spans 14 amino acids. CDR3 residues: CASSLGSGANVLTF. CDR3 DNA: TGTGCCAGCAGCTTAGGCTCCGGGGCCAACGTCCTGACTTTC.

The rearrangement joins TRBV5-6 to TRBJ2-5, with no clear D. The germline gives CDR1 SGHDT, CDR2 YYEEEE. The length of the CDR3 is 15 residues. V shed 0 bases and J shed 2 bases, with 11 bases lying between them. CDR3 DNA: TGTGCCAGCAGCTTGGGAAGGACGGCGCAAGAGACCCAGTACTTC. Residues: CASSLGRTAQETQYF.

The V gene is TRBV6-1, the J gene TRBJ2-5; maybe TRBD2 (5 bases). CDR1 is MNHNS and CDR2 is SASEGT in the germline V gene. Between the trimmed V and J ends, which lost 1 base and 5 bases, there was a span of 20 bases. The CDR3 is 17 residues long. CDR3 sequence reads: CASSEGMVSDIRETQYF. CDR3 sequence (DNA): TGTGCCAGCAGTGAAGGTATGGTTAGCGACATCCGGGAGACCCAGTACTTC.

Only one count was recorded for this clone. This chain uses TRBV6-6 with TRBJ2-1; 9 bases are shared with TRBD1. V shed 5 bases and J 8 bases; nucleotides not matched to a gene: 4. Germline-derived CDR1 and CDR2 are MNHNY and SVGAGI (reference sequence). This CDR3 is 13 amino acids long. In DNA, the CDR3 is TGTGCCAGCAGTGACAGGGGGAGGGATGAGCAGTTCTTC. Protein: CASSDRGRDEQFF.

The rearrangement links TRBV5-5 to TRBJ2-5; 11 bases are a match to TRBD2. The V segment lost 0 bases and the J segment 5 bases; nucleotides outside the gene matches: 3. In germline, CDR1 is SGHKS, CDR2 YYEKEE (reference sequence). The CDR3 is 15 residues long. CDR3 sequence: CASSLAGLAVETQYF. Here the CDR3 DNA reads TGTGCCAGCAGCTTGGCGGGACTAGCGGTTGAGACCCAGTACTTC.

The chain couples TRBV6-5 to TRBJ2-1; no definite D call. Trimming took off 0 bases at V and 5 bases at J, with 8 bases between the two ends. This CDR3 contains 14 residues. Germline V gene data show CDR1 as MNHEY and CDR2 as SVGAGI. This chain's CDR3 is CASSYSYYNNEQFF. CDR3 nucleotide sequence: TGTGCCAGCAGTTACTCTTACTACAACAATGAGCAGTTCTTC.

This chain joins TRBV7-8 and TRBJ2-5; 9 bases fit TRBD2. Trimming cost V 7 bases and J 0 bases; bases outside gene matches: 9. Germline V CDR1 and CDR2: SGHVS, FQNEAQ. This CDR3 has 16 residues. The CDR3 spells CASTFNAGGYQETQYF. CDR3 coding DNA: TGTGCCAGCACCTTTAATGCGGGGGGGTACCAAGAGACCCAGTACTTC.